This T cell receptor (beta chain) is drawn from a study of radiation and T cells in renal cell carcinoma. At the level of the study: Nephrectomy followed 15 Gy stereotactic body radiation by 4 weeks.

Time point specified: baseline pretreatment blood. Treatment meaning: 15 Gy SBRT to primary tumor, nephrectomy 4 weeks later. Serial blood draws occurred at baseline and 2 and 4 weeks post-SBRT. Clear cell pathology was present in this patient's renal cell carcinoma. The table came from immunoSEQ multiplex PCR; TCRdb's copy has only in-frame clones and leaves some out. This sample has 45,000 to 65,000 clones, with 65% to 85% found just once. This clone was seen more than once but under ten times. Its antigen is unknown. Findings and limits, study-wide: Top tumor clonotypes rose in blood 2 weeks post-radiation, then contracted.

From germline, CDR1 is SQVTM and CDR2 ANQGSEA. Trimming took 4 bases from V and 1 from J, leaving 9 bases between them. The CDR3 contains 13 residues. This sample comprised blood, obtained from a patient whose treatment included radiotherapy and nephrectomy. This clonotype was obtained from a man in his sixties with renal cell carcinoma. This sequence joins TRBV29-1 and TRBJ2-3; no clear D gene. The CDR3 region is CSVGGIGTDTQYF. DNA of the CDR3: TGCAGCGTTGGGGGTATCGGCACAGATACGCAGTATTTT.